This T cell receptor (beta chain) was found in a study of shared clonotypes between healthy human individuals. The wider study: The study drew on a couple of women and a few men aged 18 to 49 as donors.

Each subset's genomic DNA was shared equally among a number of immunoSEQ plates. Original analysis: Junction-only immunoSEQ data arrived without quality scores, meaning filtering differed. Repertoires were generated with immunoSEQ multiplex PCR, while TCRdb's copy carries only in-frame clones and drops some. Clonal size and the V and J genes are those of that table, whereas D and trimming came from the DNA. This table holds about 1.1 million clones, about 80% found once. The CDR3 runs to 14 residues. V trimming: 5 bases; J trimming: 2 bases; junction bases outside the gene matches: 6. Germline assignment: CDR1 MDHEN and CDR2 SYDVKM.

The rearrangement joins TRBV28 to TRBJ2-7; TRBD1 matches at 7 bases. The sequence was obtained from a man between 18 and 35 years old in good health. Some clones in this sample may be carry-over from other donors' samples. The sequencing sample was made of memory CD4+ T cells from PBMCs. Subset here: CD45RA-negative fraction. The CDR3 nucleotides are TGTGCCAGCAGTCAACAGACAGGGACCTACGAGCAGTACTTC. Its translation is CASSQQTGTYEQYF.